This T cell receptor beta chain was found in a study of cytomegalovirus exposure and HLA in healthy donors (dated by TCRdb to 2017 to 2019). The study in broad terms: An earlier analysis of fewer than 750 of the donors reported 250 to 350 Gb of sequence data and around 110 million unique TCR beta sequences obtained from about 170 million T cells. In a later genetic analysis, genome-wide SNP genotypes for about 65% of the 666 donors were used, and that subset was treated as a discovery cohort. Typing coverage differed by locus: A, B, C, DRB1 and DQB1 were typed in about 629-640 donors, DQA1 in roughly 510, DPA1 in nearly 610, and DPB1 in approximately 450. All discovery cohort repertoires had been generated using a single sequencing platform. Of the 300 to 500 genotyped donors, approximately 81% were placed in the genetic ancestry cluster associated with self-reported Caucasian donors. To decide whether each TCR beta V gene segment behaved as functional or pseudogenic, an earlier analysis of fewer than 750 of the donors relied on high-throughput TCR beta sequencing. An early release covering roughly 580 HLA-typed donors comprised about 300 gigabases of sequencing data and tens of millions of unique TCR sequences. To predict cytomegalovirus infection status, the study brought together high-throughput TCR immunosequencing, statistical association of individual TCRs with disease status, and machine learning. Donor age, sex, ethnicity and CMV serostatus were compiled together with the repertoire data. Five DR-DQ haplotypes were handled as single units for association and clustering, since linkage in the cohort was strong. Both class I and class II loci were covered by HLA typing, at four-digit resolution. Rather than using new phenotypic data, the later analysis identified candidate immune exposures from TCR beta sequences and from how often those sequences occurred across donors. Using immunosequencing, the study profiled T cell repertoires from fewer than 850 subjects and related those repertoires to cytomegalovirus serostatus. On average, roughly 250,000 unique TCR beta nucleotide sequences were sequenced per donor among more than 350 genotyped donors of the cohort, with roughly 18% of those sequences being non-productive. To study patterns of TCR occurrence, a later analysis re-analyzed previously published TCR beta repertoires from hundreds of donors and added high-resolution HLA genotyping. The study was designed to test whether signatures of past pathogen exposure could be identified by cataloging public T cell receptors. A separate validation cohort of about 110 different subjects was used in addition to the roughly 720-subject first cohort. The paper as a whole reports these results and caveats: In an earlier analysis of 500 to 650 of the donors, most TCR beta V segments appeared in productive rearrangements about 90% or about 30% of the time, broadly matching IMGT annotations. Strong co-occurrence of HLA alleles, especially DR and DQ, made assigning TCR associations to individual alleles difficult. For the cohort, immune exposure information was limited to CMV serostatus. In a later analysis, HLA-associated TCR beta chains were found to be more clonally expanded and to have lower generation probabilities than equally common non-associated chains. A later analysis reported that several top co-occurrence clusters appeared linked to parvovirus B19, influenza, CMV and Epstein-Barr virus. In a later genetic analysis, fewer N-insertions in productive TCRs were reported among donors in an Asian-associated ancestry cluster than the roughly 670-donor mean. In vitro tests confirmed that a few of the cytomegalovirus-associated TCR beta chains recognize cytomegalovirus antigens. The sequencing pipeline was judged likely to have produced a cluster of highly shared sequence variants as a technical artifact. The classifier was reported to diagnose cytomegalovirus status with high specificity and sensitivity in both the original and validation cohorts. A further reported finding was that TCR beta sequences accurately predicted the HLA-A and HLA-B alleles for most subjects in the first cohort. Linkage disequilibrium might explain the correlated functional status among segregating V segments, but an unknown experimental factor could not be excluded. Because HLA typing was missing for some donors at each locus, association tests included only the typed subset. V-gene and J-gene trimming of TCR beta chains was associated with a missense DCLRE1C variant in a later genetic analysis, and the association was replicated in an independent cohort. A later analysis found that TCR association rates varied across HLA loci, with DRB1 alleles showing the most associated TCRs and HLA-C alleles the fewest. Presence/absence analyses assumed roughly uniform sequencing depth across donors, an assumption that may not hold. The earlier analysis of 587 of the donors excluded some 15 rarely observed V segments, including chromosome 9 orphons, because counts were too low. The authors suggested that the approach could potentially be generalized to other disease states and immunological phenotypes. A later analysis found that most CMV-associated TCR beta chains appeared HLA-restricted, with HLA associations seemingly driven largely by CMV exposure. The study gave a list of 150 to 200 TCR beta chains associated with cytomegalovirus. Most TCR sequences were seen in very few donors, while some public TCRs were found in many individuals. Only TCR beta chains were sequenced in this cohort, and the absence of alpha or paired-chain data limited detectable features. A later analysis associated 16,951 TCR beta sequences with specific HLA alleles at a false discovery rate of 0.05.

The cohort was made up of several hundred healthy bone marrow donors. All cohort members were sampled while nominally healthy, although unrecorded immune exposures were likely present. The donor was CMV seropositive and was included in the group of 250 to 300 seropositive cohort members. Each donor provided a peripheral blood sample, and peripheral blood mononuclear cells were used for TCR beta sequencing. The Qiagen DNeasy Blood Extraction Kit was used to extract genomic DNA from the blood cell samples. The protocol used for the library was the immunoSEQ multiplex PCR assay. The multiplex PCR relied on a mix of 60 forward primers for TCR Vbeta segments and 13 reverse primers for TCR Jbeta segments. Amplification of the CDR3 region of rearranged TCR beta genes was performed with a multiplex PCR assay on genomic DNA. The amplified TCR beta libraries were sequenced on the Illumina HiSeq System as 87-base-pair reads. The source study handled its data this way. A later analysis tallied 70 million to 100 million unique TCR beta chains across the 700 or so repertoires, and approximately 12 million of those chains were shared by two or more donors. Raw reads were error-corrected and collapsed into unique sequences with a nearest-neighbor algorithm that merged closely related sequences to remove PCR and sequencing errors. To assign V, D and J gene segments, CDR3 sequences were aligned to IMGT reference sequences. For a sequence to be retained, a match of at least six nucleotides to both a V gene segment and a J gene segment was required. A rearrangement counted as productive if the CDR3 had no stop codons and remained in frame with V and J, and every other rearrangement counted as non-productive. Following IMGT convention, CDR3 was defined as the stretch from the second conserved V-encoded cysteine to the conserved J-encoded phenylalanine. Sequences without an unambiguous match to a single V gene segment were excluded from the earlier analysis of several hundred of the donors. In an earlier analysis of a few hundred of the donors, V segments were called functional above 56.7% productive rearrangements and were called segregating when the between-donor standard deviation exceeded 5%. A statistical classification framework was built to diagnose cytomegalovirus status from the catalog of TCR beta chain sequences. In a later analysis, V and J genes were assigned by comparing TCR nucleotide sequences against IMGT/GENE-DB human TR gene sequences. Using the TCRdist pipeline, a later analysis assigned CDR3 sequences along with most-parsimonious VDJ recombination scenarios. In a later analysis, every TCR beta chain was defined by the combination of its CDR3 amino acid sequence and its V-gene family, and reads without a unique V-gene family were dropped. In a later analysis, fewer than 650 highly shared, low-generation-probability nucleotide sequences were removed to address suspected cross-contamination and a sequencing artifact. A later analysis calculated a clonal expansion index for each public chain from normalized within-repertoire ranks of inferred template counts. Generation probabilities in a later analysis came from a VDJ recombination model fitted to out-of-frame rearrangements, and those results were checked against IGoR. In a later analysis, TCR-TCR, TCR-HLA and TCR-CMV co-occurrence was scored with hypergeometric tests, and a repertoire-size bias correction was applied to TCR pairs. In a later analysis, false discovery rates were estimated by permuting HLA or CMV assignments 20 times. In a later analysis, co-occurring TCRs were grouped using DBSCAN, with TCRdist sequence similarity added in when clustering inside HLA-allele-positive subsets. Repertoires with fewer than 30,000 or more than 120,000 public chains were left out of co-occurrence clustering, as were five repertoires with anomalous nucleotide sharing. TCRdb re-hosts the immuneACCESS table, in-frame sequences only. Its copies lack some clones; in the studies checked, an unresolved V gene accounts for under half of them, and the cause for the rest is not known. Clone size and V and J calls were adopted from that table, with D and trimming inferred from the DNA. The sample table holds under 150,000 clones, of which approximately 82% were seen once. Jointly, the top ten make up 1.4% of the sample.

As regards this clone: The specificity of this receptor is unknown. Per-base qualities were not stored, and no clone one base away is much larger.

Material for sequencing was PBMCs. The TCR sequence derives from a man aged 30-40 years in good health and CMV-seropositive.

The CDR3 reads CASSDARVLAKNIQYF. The bases read TGTGCCAGCAGTGATGCCAGGGTACTAGCCAAAAACATTCAGTACTTC. The rearranged chain carries TRBV25-1 and TRBJ2-4, and TRBD1 may be the D gene, going by 5 matching bases. Taken from the germline V gene, the CDR1 and CDR2 loops are MGHDK and SYGVNS. V loses 3 bases of germline sequence and J loses 0 bases, and the interval between the two ends is 12 bases. Taken from cysteine to phenylalanine, the CDR3 has 16 residues. Of all the DNA, just the CDR3 is kept, 48 bases in frame from base 1.